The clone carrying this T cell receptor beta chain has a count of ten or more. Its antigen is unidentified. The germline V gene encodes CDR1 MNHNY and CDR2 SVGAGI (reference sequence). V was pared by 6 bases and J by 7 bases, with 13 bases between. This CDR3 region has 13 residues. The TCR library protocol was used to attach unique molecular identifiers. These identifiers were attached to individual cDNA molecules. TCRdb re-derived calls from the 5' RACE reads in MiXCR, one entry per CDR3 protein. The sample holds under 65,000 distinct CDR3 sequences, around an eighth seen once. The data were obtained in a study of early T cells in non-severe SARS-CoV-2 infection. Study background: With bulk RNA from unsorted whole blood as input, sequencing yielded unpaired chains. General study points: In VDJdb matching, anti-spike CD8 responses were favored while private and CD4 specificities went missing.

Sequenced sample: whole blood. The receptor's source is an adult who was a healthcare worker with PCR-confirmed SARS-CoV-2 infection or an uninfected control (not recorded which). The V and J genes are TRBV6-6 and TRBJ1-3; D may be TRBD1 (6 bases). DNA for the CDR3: TGTGCCAGCAGCCAGGGACAAGGGAACACCATATATTTT. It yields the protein CASSQGQGNTIYF.